The sample holds one count of the clone carrying this T cell receptor beta chain. Its target is unknown. Indicated time point: week 47, end of study. Each dose of the vaccine consisted of 300 ug of mutant IDH1 20-mer peptide, with topical imiquimod. During weeks 1, 3, 5, 7, 11, 15, 19 and 23, patients received eight vaccinations. This CDR3 comprises 17 residues. Germline V gives CDR1 SQVTM, CDR2 ANQGSEA. V was cut by 1 base and J by 0 bases, with 19 bases left in between. This sample is drawn from a study of a mutant IDH1 vaccine in newly diagnosed glioma. In the study overall: Patients got their first vaccination 4-6 weeks after radiotherapy alone, or with temozolomide cycles. The week-35 safety follow-up was V12, and the week-47 study end was V13. Study results and caveats: Top peripheral T cell clonotype shifts appeared unrelated to pseudoprogression.

TCRdb's copy holds only in-frame clones and misses some; the assay was immunoSEQ multiplex PCR. The table includes 90,000 to 100,000 clones, over 85% detected once. The material was PBMCs, obtained from a glioma patient whose treatment included an IDH1 peptide vaccine. V gene TRBV29-1 combines with J gene TRBJ2-7, with a tentative D call TRBD1 (5 bases). This receptor was obtained from a woman aged 50 to 65 with glioma. The CDR3 DNA sequence: TGCAGCGTTGAAGGACCCGGGCAGGGTAGAGACTCCTACGAGCAGTACTTC. It codes for CSVEGPGQGRDSYEQYF.